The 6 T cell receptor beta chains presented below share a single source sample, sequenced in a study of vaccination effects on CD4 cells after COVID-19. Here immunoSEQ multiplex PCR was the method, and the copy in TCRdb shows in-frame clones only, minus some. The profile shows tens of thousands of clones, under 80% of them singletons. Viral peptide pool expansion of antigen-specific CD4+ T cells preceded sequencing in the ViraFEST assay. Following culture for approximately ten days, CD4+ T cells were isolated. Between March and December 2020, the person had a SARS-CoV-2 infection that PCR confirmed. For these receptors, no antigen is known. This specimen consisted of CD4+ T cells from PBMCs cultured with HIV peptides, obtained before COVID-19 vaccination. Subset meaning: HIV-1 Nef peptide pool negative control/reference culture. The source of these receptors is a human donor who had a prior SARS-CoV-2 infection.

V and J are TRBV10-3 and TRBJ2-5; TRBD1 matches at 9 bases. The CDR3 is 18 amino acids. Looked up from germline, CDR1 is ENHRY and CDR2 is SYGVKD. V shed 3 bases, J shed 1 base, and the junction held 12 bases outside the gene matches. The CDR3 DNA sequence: TGTGCCATCAGTGACCTAAGGTCGGGACAGGGCCTCCAAGAGACCCAGTACTTC. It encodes CAISDLRSGQGLQETQYF.

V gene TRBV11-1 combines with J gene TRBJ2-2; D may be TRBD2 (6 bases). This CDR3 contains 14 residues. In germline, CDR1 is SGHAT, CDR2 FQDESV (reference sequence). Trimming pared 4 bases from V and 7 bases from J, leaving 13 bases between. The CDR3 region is CASSSRLGGGELFF. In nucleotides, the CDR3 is TGTGCCAGCAGCTCCCGACTGGGGGGCGGGGAGCTGTTTTTT.

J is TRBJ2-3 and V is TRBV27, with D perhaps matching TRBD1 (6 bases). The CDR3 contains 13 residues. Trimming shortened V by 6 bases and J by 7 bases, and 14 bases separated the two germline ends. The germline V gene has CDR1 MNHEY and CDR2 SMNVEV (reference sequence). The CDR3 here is CASSRTAEYTQYF. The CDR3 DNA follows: TGTGCCAGCAGCAGGACAGCCGAGTATACGCAGTATTTT.

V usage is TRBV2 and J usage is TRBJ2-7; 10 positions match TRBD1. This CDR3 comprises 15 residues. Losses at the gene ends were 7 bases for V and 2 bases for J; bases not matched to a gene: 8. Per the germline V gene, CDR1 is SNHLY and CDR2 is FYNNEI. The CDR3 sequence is CASIGDRGVPYEQYF. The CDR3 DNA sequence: TGTGCCAGCATTGGGGACAGGGGTGTCCCCTACGAGCAGTACTTC.

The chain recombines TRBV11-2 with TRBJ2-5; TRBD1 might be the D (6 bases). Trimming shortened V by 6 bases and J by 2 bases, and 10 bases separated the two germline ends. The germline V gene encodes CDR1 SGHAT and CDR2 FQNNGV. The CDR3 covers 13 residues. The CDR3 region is CASRGDNQETQYF. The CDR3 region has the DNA TGTGCCAGCAGGGGGGACAATCAAGAGACCCAGTACTTC.

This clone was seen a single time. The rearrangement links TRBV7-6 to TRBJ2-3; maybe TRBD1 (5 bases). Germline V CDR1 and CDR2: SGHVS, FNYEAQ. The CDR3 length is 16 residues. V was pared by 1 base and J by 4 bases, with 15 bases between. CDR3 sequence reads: CASSLGVFQGPDTQYF. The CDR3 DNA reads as TGTGCCAGCAGCTTAGGTGTTTTCCAGGGCCCAGATACGCAGTATTTT. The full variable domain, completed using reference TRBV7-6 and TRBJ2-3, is GAGVSQSPRYKVTKRGQDVALRCDPISGHVSLYWYRQALGQGPEFLTYFNYEAQQDKSGLPNDRFSAERPEGSISTLTIQRTEQRDSAMYRCASSLGVFQGPDTQYFGPGTRLTVL.